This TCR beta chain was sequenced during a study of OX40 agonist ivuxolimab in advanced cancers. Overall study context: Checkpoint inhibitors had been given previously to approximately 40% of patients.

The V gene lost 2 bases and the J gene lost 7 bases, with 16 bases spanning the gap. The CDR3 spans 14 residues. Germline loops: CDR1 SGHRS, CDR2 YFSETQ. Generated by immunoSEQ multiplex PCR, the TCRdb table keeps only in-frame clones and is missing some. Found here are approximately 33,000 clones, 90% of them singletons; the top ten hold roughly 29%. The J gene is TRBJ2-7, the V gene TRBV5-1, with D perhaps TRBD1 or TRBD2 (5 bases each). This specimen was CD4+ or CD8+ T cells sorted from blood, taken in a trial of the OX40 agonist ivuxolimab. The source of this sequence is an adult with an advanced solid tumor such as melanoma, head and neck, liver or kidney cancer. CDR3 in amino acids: CASSFSSGTREQYF. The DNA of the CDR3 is TGCGCCAGCAGCTTTAGCTCAGGGACGAGGGAGCAGTACTTC. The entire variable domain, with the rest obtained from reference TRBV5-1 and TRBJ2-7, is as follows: KAGVTQTPRYLIKTRGQQVTLSCSPISGHRSVSWYQQTPGQGLQFLFEYFSETQRNKGNFPGRFSGRQFSNSRSEMNVSTLELGDSALYLCASSFSSGTREQYFGPGTRLTVT.